These 15 T cell receptor beta chains originate from one sample sequenced in a study of graft-versus-host responses after intestinal transplantation. These receptors' antigens are unknown. The table came from immunoSEQ multiplex PCR; TCRdb's copy has only in-frame clones and leaves some out. The table has tens of thousands of clones, around nine tenths seen once; the top ten hold over 0.4%. The specimen was unstimulated CD8+ T cells sorted from spleen or lymph node cells, collected before intestinal transplant. The receptors derive from a human donor who received an intestinal transplant.

The rearrangement uses TRBV4-1 and TRBJ2-7, with 8 bases fitting TRBD1. The germline V gene encodes CDR1 MGHRA and CDR2 YSYEKL. The CDR3 covers 16 residues. The junction had 9 bases not matched to a gene; V was cut back by 1 base and J by 4 bases. The CDR3 DNA sequence: TGCGCCAGCAGCCAAGTAGGCACAGACAGGGGATACGAGCAGTACTTC. It encodes CASSQVGTDRGYEQYF.

The chain couples TRBV27 to TRBJ1-2, with 7 bases lining up with TRBD1. The CDR3 has 15 residues. From germline, CDR1 is MNHEY and CDR2 SMNVEV (reference sequence). With V trimmed by 5 bases and J by 0 bases, 6 bases remained unmatched. CDR3 protein: CASSGGTDPNYGYTF. The CDR3 DNA reads as TGTGCCAGCAGTGGCGGGACAGACCCTAACTATGGCTACACCTTC.

This chain joins TRBV4-2 and TRBJ2-7, with D possibly TRBD2 on 6 matching bases. Germline V gene sequence: CDR1 LGHNA, CDR2 YNFKEQ. CDR3 length: 14 residues. V gave up 4 bases and J gave up 0 bases, with 10 bases separating them. In DNA, the CDR3 is TGTGCCAGCAGCCTCCGGGACTCCTCCTACGAGCAGTACTTC. This encodes CASSLRDSSYEQYF.

This rearrangement joins TRBV27 to TRBJ1-2, with D possibly TRBD1 on 5 matching bases. CDR1 is MNHEY and CDR2 is SMNVEV in the germline V gene (reference sequence). This CDR3 has 13 amino acids. V shed 3 bases and J shed 6 bases, with 11 bases lying between them. For the CDR3, the DNA is TGTGCCAGCAGTTTTCGGGGGGTCGATGGCTACACCTTC. Its protein product is CASSFRGVDGYTF.

This chain joins TRBV6-6 and TRBJ2-7; 10 bases map to TRBD1. V was clipped by 6 bases and J by 2 bases; unmatched bases: 4. The length of the CDR3 is 14 residues. Germline CDR1 MNHNY, CDR2 SVGAGI (reference sequence). CDR3 sequence (DNA): TGTGCCAGCAGCCACGACAGGGGGCCCTACGAGCAGTACTTC. Protein: CASSHDRGPYEQYF.

The V call is TRBV4-3, the J call TRBJ2-1; no firm D call. Germline V lookup: CDR1 LGHNA, CDR2 YSLEER. V was pared by 1 base and J by 0 bases, with 10 bases between. This CDR3 spans 16 amino acids. The CDR3 spells CASSQGVAGSYNEQFF. In nucleotides, the CDR3 is TGCGCCAGCAGCCAAGGGGTAGCCGGCTCCTACAATGAGCAGTTCTTC.

This chain links TRBV11-2 with TRBJ2-1; TRBD2 agrees at 10 bases. Germline V gives CDR1 SGHAT, CDR2 FQNNGV. The trim removed 5 bases at V and 9 bases at J, leaving 16 bases unmatched. The CDR3 runs 17 residues. In DNA, the CDR3 is TGTGCCAGCAGCCCAGGGAGCGGGGGGGCACTGTGGGCTGAGCAGTTCTTC. It is translated as CASSPGSGGALWAEQFF.

The chain employs TRBV27 and TRBJ1-5; D perhaps matches TRBD1 (6 bases). With 4 bases removed from V and 2 bases from J, the gap between germline ends came to 12 bases. The CDR3 is 15 residues long. Germline CDR1 reads MNHEY; CDR2 reads SMNVEV (reference sequence). The CDR3 is CASSSYREGNQPQHF. The DNA for the CDR3 is TGTGCCAGCAGTTCATACAGGGAAGGCAATCAGCCCCAGCATTTT.

This chain links TRBV9 with TRBJ2-1; D is possibly TRBD1 (5 bases). CDR1 is SGDLS and CDR2 is YYNGEE in the germline V gene. V lost 3 bases and J 10 bases, leaving 11 bases between the germline ends. This CDR3 has 12 amino acids. Written as DNA, the CDR3 is TGTGCCAGCAGCGCATACAAGGGGGAGCAGTTCTTC. As protein: CASSAYKGEQFF.

The chain joins TRBV23-1 to TRBJ1-1; D is uncertain. TRBV23-1 is an open reading frame whose function is uncertain. The CDR3 spans 13 residues. The germline V and J ends were trimmed by 7 bases and 4 bases, with 13 bases remaining between them. The CDR3 nucleotides read TGCGCCAGCACGGGGTCGGCGGGCACTGAAGCTTTCTTT. Its protein product is CASTGSAGTEAFF.

V is TRBV28 and J is TRBJ2-5, with TRBD1 matching 7 bases. The CDR3 runs 14 residues. Trimming at V came to 6 bases and at J to 3 bases, leaving 7 bases not matched to a gene. Germline-derived CDR1 and CDR2 are MDHEN and SYDVKM. The CDR3 nucleotides read TGTGCCAGCAGCGAGACAGGGCTCGAAGAGACCCAGTACTTC. Translating gives CASSETGLEETQYF.

The chain employs TRBV6-5 and TRBJ2-5; weak D call: TRBD2 (6 bases). V lost 6 bases and J lost 1, with 9 bases in between. This CDR3 contains 13 residues. Germline V lookup: CDR1 MNHEY, CDR2 SVGAGI. The CDR3 DNA reads as TGTGCCAGCAGGGGGGGTACCCAAGAGACCCAGTACTTC. Translating it yields CASRGGTQETQYF.

Comment on this clone: The junction differs from germline at one of its ends, possibly a read error. CDR3 DNA: TGCGCCAGCAGCCAAGAACGGACAGGGGACACTGAAGCTTTCTTT. Its protein product is CASSQERTGDTEAFF. The chain employs TRBV5-4 and TRBJ1-1; TRBD1 aligns across 9 bases. The CDR3 covers 15 residues. Germline V gives CDR1 SGHNT, CDR2 YYREEE (reference sequence).

The CDR3 nucleotides read TGTGCCAGTAGTATTTCCCCCAGGGGTTACACCGGGGAGCTGTTTTTT. Protein sequence: CASSISPRGYTGELFF. V and J are TRBV19 and TRBJ2-2, with D possibly matching TRBD1 (6 bases). The CDR3 spans 16 residues. Germline-derived CDR1 and CDR2 are LNHDA and SQIVND (reference sequence). V dropped 3 bases and J dropped 3 bases, with 14 bases sitting between them. The full variable domain, completed using reference TRBV19 and TRBJ2-2, is DGGITQSPKYLFRKEGQNVTLSCEQNLNHDAMYWYRQDPGQGLRLIYYSQIVNDFQKGDIAEGYSVSREKKESFPLTVTSAQKNPTAFYLCASSISPRGYTGELFFGEGSRLTVL.

The chain has TRBV2 and TRBJ2-7; TRBD1 might be the D (7 bases). The CDR3 extends over 11 amino acids. The germline V gene encodes CDR1 SNHLY and CDR2 FYNNEI. V was shortened by 7 bases and J by 6 bases, with 10 bases between the two germline ends. The CDR3 nucleotides are TGTGCCAGCACCAGGGGGGTCGAGCAGTACTTC. Its translation: CASTRGVEQYF.